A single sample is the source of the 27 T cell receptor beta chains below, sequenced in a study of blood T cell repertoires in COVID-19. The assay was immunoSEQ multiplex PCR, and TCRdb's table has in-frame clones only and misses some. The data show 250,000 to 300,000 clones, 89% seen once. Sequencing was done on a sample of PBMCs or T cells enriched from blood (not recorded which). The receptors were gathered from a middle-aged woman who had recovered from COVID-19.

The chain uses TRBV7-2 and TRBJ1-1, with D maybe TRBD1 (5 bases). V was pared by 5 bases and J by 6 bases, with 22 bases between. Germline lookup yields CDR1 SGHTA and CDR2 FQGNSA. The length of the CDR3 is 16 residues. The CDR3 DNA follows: TGTGCCAGCAGCGCCCGACCCCACGGGGGATCTGCTGAAGCTTTCTTT. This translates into CASSARPHGGSAEAFF.

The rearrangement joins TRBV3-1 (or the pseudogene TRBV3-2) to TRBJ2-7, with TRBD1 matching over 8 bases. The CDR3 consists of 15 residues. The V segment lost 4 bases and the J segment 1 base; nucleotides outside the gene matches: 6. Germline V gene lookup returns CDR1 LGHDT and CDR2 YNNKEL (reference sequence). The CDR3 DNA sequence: TGTGCCAGCAGCCCGCGGACAGGGTTTTCCTACGAGCAGTACTTC. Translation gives CASSPRTGFSYEQYF.

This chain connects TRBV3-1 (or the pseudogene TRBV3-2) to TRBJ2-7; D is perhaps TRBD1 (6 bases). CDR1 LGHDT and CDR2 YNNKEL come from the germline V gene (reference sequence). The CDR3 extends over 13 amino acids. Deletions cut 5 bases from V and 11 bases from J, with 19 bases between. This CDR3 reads CASSSGGAGVKYF. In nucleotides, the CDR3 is TGTGCCAGCAGCTCCGGTGGGGCAGGGGTTAAGTACTTC.

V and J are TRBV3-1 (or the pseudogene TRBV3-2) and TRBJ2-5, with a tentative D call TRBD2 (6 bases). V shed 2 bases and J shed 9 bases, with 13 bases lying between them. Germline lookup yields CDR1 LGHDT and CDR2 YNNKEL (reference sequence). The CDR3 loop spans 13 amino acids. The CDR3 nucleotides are TGTGCCAGCAGCCAATTCGACGGCGGGGCCCAGTACTTC. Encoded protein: CASSQFDGGAQYF.

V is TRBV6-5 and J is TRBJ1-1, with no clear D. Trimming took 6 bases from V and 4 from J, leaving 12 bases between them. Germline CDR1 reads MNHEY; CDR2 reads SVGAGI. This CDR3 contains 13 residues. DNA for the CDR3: TGTGCCAGCAGCCGTGGCCGGGGCACTGAAGCTTTCTTT. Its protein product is CASSRGRGTEAFF.

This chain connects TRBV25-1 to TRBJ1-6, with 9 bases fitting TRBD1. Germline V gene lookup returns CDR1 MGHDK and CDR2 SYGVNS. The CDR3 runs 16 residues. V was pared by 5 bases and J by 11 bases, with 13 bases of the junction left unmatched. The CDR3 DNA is TGTGCCAGCAGTCGAACGACAGGGGGTGACGAGGCACCCCTCCACTTT. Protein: CASSRTTGGDEAPLHF.

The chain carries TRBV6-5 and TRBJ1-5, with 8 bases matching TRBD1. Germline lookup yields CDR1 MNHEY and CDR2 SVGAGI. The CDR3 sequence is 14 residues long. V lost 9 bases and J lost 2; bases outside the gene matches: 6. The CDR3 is CASLADRGNQPQHF. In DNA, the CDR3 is TGTGCCAGTCTAGCGGACAGGGGCAATCAGCCCCAGCATTTT.

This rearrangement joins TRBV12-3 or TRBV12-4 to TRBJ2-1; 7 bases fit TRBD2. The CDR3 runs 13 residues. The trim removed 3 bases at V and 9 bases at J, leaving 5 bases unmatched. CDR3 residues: CASSLRSGGEQFF. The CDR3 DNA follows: TGTGCCAGCAGTTTGAGGTCGGGGGGTGAGCAGTTCTTC.

The CDR3 DNA sequence: TGTGCCAGCAGCCAATCCGGGTCCCTTTATGGCTACACCTTC. Translation: CASSQSGSLYGYTF. The V gene is TRBV14, the J gene TRBJ1-2, with D unclear. Trimming left V 2 bases short and J 5 bases short, with 12 bases between. Germline CDR1 and CDR2: SGHDN and FVKESK. CDR3 length: 14 residues.

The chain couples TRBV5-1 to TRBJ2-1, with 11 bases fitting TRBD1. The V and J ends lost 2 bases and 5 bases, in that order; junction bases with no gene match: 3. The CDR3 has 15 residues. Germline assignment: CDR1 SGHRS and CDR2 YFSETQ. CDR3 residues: CASSLGTGGHNEQFF. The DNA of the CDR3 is TGCGCCAGCAGCTTAGGGACAGGGGGACACAATGAGCAGTTCTTC.

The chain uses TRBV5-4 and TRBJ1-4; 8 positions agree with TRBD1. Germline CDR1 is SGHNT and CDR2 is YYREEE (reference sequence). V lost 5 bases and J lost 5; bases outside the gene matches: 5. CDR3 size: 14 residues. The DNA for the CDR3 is TGTGCCAGCAGTCTGGACAGGGAGAATGAAAAACTGTTTTTT. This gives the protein CASSLDRENEKLFF.

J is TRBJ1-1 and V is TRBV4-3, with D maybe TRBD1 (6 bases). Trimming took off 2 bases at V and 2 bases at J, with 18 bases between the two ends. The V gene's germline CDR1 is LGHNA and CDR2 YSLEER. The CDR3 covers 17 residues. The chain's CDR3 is CASSQMTGRFGNTEAFF. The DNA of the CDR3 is TGCGCCAGCAGCCAAATGACAGGAAGGTTCGGTAACACTGAAGCTTTCTTT.

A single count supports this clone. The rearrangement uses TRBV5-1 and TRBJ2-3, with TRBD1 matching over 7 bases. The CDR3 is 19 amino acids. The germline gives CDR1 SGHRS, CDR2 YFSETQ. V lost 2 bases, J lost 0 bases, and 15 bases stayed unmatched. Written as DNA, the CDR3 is TGCGCCAGCAGCTTTAATGCCGGGACAGCCAAGAGGAGCACAGATACGCAGTATTTT. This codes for CASSFNAGTAKRSTDTQYF.

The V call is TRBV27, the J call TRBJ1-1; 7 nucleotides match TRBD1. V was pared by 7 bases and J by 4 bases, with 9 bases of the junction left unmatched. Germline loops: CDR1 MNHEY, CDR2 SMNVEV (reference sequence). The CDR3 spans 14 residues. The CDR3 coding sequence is TGTGCCAGCAAATCAAGACAGGGACTCACTGAAGCTTTCTTT. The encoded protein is CASKSRQGLTEAFF.

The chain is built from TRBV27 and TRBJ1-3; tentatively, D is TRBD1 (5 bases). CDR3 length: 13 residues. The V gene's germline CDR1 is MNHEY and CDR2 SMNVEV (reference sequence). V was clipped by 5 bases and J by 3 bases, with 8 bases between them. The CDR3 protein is CASSRTNGNTIYF. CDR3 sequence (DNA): TGTGCCAGCAGTCGGACAAATGGAAACACCATATATTTT.

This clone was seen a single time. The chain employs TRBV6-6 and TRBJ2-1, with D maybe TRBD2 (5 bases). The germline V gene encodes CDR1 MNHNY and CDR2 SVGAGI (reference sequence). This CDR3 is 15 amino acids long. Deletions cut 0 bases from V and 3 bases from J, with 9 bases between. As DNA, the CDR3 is TGTGCCAGCAGTTACTCTAGCGAGTTCTACAATGAGCAGTTCTTC. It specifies CASSYSSEFYNEQFF.

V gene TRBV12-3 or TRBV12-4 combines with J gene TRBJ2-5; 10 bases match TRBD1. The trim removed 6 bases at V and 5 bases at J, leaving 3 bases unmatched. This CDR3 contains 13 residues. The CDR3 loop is CASSRDRGETQYF. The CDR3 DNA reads TGTGCCAGCAGCAGGGACAGGGGTGAGACCCAGTACTTC.

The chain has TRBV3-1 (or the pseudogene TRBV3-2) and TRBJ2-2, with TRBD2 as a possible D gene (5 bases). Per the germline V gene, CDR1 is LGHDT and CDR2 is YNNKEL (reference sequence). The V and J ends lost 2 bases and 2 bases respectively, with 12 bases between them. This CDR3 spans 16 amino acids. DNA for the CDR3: TGTGCCAGCAGCCAACATTTAGGACTCAACACCGGGGAGCTGTTTTTT. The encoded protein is CASSQHLGLNTGELFF.

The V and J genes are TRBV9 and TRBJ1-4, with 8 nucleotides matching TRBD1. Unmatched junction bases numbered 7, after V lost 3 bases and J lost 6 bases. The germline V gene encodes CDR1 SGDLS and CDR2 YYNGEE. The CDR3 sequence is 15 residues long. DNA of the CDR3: TGTGCCAGCAGCGCCAGGACAGGGTTTGATGAAAAACTGTTTTTT. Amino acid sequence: CASSARTGFDEKLFF.

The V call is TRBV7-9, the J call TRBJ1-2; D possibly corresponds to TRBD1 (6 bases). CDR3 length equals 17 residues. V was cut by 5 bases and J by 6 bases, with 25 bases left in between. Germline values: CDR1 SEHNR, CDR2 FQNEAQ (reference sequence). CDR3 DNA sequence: TGTGCCAGCAGCCCCCCCGGCGGCTACAGGGAGGGGGATGGCTACACCTTC. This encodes CASSPPGGYREGDGYTF.

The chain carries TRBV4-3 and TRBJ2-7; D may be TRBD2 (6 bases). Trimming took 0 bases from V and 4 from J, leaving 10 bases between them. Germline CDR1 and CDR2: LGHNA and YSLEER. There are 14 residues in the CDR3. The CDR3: CASSQEGGEYEQYF. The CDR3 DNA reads TGCGCCAGCAGCCAAGAGGGAGGCGAATACGAGCAGTACTTC.

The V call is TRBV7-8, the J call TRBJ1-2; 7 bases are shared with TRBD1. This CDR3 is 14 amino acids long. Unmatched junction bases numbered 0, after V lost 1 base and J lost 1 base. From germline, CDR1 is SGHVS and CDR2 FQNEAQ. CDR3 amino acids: CASSLGDSNYGYTF. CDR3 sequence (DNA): TGTGCCAGCAGCTTAGGGGACAGTAACTATGGCTACACCTTC.

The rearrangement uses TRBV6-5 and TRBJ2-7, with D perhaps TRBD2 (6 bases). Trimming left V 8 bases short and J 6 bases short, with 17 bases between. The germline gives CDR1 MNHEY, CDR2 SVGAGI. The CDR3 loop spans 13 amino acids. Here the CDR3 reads CASSYPGTGEQYF. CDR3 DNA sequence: TGTGCCAGCTCCTATCCCGGGACTGGCGAGCAGTACTTC.

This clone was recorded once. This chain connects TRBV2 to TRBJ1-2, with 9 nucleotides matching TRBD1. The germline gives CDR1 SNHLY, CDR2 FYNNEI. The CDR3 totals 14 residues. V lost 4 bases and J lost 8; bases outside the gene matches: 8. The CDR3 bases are TGTGCCAGCAGTGTCGAGGGACAGGGTCTCGGCTACACCTTC. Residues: CASSVEGQGLGYTF.

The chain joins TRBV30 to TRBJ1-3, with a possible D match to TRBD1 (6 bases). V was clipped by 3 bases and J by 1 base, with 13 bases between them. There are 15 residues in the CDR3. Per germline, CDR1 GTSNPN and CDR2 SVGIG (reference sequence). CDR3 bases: TGTGCCTGGAGCAACAGGGAATTATCTGGAAACACCATATATTTT. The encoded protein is CAWSNRELSGNTIYF.

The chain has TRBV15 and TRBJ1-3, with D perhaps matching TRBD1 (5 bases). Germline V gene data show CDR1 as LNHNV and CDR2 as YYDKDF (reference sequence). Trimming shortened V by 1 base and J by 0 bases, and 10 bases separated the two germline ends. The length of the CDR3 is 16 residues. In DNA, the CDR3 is TGTGCCACCAGCAGAGGGGCCAGGGACTCTGGAAACACCATATATTTT. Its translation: CATSRGARDSGNTIYF.

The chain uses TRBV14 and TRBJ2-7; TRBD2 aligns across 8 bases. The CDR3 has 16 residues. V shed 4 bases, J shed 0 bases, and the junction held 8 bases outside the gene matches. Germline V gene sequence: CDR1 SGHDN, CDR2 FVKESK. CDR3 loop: CASSPPGGTSSYEQYF. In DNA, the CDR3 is TGTGCCAGCAGCCCCCCGGGAGGGACGAGCTCCTACGAGCAGTACTTC.